These T cell receptor beta chains were read from a single sample in a study of T cell responses to AZD1222 COVID-19 vaccine. Libraries were prepared by immunoSEQ multiplex PCR; TCRdb keeps only in-frame clonotypes and omits some of them. The table includes about 150,000 clones, around 86% detected once. The sequencing here drew on peripheral blood, taken 28 days after the second AZD1222 dose. The origin of the receptors is an adult who received the AZD1222 COVID-19 vaccine. The CDR3 runs from the conserved cysteine through the conserved F or W. The D gene is left open where the match is weak.

J: TRBJ1-3; V: TRBV5-1; D: .; CDR3: CASSLGDGVYSGNTIYF
J: TRBJ1-1; V: TRBV7-3; D: TRBD1; CDR3: CASSLIQTGTGLNTEAFF
J: TRBJ1-5; V: TRBV30; D: TRBD1; CDR3: CAWNGGGVNQPQHF
J: TRBJ2-1; V: TRBV9; D: TRBD2; CDR3: CASSPWDYYNEQFF
J: TRBJ1-1; V: TRBV2; D: TRBD1; CDR3: CASRPGQGGSEAFF
J: TRBJ1-5; V: TRBV19; D: TRBD1; CDR3: CASSMLIGGTGVDQPQHF
J: TRBJ1-2; V: TRBV27; D: .; CDR3: CASRMTGDPNGYGYTF
J: TRBJ2-3; V: TRBV6-6; D: .; CDR3: CASSYPGTDTQYF
J: TRBJ1-2; V: TRBV29-1; D: TRBD1; CDR3: CSVVRRGGDGYTF
J: TRBJ1-5; V: TRBV28; D: TRBD1; CDR3: CASSYRGLQHF
J: TRBJ2-5; V: TRBV7-9; D: .; CDR3: CASGWAGPETQYF
J: TRBJ2-7; V: TRBV30; D: .; CDR3: CAWSVHVAYEQYF
J: TRBJ2-1; V: TRBV5-4; D: .; CDR3: CASSYDVGGTNEQFF
J: TRBJ1-5; V: TRBV28; D: .; CDR3: CASSSQRRRSNQPQHF
J: TRBJ2-1; V: TRBV5-6; D: TRBD1; CDR3: CASSFGTGFHNEQFF
J: TRBJ1-5; V: TRBV5-5; D: .; CDR3: CASSLWGSNQPQHF
J: TRBJ2-1; V: TRBV9; D: TRBD2; CDR3: CASSPPTSGRSTYNEQFF
J: TRBJ1-2; V: TRBV5-6; D: .; CDR3: CASSKITNYGYTF
J: TRBJ2-2; V: TRBV4-2; D: TRBD2; CDR3: CASSSRTREVTGELFF
J: TRBJ1-1; V: TRBV5-3; D: .; CDR3: CARSLEGRDTEAFF
J: TRBJ2-3; V: TRBV7-9; D: .; CDR3: CASMANTDTQYF
J: TRBJ1-3; V: TRBV29-1; D: .; CDR3: CSAGTPGNTIYF
J: TRBJ1-4; V: TRBV6-1; D: TRBD1; CDR3: CASSELRGEKLFF
J: TRBJ1-5; V: TRBV6-2/TRBV6-3; D: TRBD1; CDR3: CASSLDGTDQPQHF
J: TRBJ2-2; V: TRBV7-3; D: .; CDR3: CASSVAGAKNTGELFF
J: TRBJ2-7; V: TRBV7-3; D: .; CDR3: CASSLYAAYEQYF